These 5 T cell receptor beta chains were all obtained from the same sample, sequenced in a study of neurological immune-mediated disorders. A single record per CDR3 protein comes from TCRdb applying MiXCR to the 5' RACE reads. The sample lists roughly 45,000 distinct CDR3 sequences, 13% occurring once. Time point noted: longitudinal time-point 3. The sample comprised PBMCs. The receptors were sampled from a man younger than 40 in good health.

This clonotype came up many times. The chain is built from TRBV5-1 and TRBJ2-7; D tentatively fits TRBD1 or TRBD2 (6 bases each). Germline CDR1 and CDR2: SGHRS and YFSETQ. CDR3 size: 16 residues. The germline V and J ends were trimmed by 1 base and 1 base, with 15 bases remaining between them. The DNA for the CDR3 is TGCGCCAGCAGCTTGAGGGGGGACGGACCATCCTACGAGCAGTACTTC. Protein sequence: CASSLRGDGPSYEQYF.

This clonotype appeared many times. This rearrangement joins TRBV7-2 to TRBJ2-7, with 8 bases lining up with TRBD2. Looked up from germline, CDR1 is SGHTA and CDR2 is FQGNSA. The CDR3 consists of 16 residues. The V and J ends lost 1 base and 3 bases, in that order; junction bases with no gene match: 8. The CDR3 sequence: CASSLDESGSVYEQYF. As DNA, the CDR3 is TGTGCCAGCAGCTTAGATGAGAGCGGGAGTGTCTACGAGCAGTACTTC.

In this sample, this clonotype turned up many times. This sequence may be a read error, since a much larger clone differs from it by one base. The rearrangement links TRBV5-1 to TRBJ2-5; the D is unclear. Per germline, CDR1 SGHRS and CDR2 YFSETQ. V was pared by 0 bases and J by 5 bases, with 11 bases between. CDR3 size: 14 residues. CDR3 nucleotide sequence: TGCGCCAGCAGCTTGGGCGATATAGGGGAGACCCAGTACTTC. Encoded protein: CASSLGDIGETQYF.

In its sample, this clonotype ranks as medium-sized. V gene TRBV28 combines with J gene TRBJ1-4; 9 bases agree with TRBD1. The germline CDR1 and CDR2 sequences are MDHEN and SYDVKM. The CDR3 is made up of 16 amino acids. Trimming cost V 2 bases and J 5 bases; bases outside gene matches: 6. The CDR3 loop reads CASSLAGTGSNEKLFF. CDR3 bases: TGTGCCAGCAGTTTAGCTGGGACAGGGTCGAATGAAAAACTGTTTTTT. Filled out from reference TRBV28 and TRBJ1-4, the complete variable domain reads DVKVTQSSRYLVKRTGEKVFLECVQDMDHENMFWYRQDPGLGLRLIYFSYDVKMKEKGDIPEGYSVSREKKERFSLILESASTNQTSMYLCASSLAGTGSNEKLFFGSGTQLSVL.

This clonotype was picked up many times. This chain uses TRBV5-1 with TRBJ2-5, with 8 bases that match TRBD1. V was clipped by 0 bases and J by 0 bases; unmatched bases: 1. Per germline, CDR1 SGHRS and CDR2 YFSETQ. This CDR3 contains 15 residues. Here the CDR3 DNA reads TGCGCCAGCAGCTTGGGGGACAGGAACCAAGAGACCCAGTACTTC. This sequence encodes CASSLGDRNQETQYF.